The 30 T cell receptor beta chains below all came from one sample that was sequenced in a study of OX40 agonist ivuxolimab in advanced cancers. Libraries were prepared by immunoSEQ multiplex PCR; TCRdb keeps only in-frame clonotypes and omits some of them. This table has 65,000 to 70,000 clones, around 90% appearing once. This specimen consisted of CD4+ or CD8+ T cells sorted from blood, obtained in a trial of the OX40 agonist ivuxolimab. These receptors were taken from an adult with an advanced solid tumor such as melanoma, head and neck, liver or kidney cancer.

The CDR3 spells CASSFSQGSGNTIYF. The CDR3 DNA sequence: TGTGCCAGCAGCTTCTCTCAGGGCTCTGGAAACACCATATATTTT. The rearrangement joins TRBV7-3 to TRBJ1-3; D may be TRBD1 (5 bases). Germline V gene data show CDR1 as SGHTA and CDR2 as FQGTGA. Trimming removed 3 bases from V and 0 bases from J, with 9 bases in between. The CDR3 loop spans 15 amino acids.

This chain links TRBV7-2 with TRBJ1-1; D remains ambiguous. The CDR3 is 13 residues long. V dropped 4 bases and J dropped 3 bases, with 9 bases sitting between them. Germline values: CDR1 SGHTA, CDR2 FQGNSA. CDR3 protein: CASSSQRYTEAFF. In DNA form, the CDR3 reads TGTGCCAGCAGCTCACAAAGGTACACTGAAGCTTTCTTT.

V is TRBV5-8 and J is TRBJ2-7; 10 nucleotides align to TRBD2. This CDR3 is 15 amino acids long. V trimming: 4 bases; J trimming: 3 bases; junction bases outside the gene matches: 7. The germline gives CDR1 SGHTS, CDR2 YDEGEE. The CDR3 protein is CASSPRLAGFYEQYF. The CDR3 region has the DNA TGTGCCAGCAGCCCGCGACTAGCGGGTTTCTACGAGCAGTACTTC.

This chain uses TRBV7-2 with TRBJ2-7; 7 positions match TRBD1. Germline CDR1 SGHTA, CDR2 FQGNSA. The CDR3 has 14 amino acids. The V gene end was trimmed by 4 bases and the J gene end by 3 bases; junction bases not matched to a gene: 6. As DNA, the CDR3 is TGTGCCAGCAGCTCCCGACAGGGCCACTACGAGCAGTACTTC. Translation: CASSSRQGHYEQYF.

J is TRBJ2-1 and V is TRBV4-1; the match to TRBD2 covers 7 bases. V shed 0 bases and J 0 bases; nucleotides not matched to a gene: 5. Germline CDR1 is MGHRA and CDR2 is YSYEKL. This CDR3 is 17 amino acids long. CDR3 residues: CASSQDPGRISYNEQFF. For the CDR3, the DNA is TGCGCCAGCAGCCAAGATCCCGGGAGGATCTCCTACAATGAGCAGTTCTTC.

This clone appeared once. DNA for the CDR3: TGTGCCAGCAGTCCCTCCGGCGGCGGGAGGCACTCCTACGAGCAGTACTTC. As protein: CASSPSGGGRHSYEQYF. The V gene is TRBV27, the J gene TRBJ2-7; 8 nucleotides align to TRBD2. Germline V CDR1 and CDR2: MNHEY, SMNVEV (reference sequence). After removal of 5 bases from V and 0 bases from J, the junction contained 12 bases not matched to a gene. The CDR3 contains 17 residues.

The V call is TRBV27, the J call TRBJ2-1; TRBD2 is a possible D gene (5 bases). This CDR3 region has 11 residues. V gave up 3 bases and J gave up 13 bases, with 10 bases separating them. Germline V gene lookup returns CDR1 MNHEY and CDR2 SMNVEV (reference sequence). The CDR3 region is CASSFLGAQFF. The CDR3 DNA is TGTGCCAGCAGTTTCTTGGGAGCCCAGTTCTTC.

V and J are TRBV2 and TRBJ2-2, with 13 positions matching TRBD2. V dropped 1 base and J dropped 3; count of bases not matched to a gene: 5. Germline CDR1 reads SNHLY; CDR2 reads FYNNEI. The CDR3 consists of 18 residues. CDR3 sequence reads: CASSEGTSGSRYTGELFF. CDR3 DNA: TGTGCCAGCAGTGAAGGGACTAGCGGGAGTAGGTACACCGGGGAGCTGTTTTTT.

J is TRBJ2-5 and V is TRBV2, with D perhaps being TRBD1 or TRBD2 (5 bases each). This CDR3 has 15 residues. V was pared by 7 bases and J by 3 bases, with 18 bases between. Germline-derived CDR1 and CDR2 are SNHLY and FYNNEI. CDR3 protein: CASTKWGTDKETQYF. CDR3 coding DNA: TGTGCCAGCACCAAATGGGGGACGGATAAAGAGACCCAGTACTTC.

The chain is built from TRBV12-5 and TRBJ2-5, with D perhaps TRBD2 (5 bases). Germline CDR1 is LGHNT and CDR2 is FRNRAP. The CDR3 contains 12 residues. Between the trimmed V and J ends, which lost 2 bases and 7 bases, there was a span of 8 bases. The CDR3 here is CASGLSRGTQYF. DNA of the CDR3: TGTGCTAGTGGTTTGTCCCGGGGGACCCAGTACTTC. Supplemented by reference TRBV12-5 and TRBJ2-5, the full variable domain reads DARVTQTPRHKVTEMGQEVTMRCQPILGHNTVFWYRQTMMQGLELLAYFRNRAPLDDSGMPKDRFSAEMPDATLATLKIQPSEPRDSAVYFCASGLSRGTQYFGPGTRLLVL.

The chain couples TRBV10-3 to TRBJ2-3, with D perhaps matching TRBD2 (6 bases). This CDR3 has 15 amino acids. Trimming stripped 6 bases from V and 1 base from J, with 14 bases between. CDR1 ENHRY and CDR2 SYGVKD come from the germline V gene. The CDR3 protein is CAIRGLTKGTDTQYF. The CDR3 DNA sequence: TGTGCCATCAGGGGACTTACTAAGGGCACAGATACGCAGTATTTT.

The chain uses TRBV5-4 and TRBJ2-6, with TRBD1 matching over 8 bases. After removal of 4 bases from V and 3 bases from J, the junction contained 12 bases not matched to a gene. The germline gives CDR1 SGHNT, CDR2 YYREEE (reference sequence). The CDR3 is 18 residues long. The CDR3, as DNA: TGTGCCAGCAGCCCGGGCCGTACAGGGGGTTTTGGGGCCAACGTCCTGACTTTC. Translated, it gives CASSPGRTGGFGANVLTF.

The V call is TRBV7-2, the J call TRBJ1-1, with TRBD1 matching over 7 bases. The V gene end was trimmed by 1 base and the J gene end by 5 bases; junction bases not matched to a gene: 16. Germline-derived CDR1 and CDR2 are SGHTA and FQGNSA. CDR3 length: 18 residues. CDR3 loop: CASSLVGETGEGLTEAFF. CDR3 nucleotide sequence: TGTGCCAGCAGCTTAGTAGGAGAAACAGGGGAAGGGTTAACTGAAGCTTTCTTT.

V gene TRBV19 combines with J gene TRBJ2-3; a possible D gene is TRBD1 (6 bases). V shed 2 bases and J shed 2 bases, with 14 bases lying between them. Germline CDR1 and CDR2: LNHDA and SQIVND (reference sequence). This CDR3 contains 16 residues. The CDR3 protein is CASSIPGHSPTDTQYF. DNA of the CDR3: TGTGCCAGTAGTATACCGGGACACTCACCCACAGATACGCAGTATTTT.

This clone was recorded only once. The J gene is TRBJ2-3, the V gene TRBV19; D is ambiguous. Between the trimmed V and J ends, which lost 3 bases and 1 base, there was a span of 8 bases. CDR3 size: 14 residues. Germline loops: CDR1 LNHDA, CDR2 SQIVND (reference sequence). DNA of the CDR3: TGTGCCAGTAGTATGGAGATTGGCACAGATACGCAGTATTTT. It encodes CASSMEIGTDTQYF.

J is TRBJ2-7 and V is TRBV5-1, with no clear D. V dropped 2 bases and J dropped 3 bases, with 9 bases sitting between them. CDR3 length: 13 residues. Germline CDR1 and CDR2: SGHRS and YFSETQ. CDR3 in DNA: TGCGCCAGCAGCTTCTACCCCGACTACGAGCAGTACTTC. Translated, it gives CASSFYPDYEQYF.

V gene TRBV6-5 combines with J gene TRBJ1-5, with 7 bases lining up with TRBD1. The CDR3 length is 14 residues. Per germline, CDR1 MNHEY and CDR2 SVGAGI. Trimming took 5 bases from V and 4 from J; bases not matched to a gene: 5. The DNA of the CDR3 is TGTGCCAGCAGTCACCAGGGGGGGAATCAGCCCCAGCATTTT. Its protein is CASSHQGGNQPQHF.

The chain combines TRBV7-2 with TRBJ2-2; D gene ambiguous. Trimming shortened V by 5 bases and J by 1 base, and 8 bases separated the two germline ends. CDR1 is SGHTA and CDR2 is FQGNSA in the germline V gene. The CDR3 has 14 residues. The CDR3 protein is CASSPRLNTGELFF. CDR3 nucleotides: TGTGCCAGCAGCCCGCGACTGAACACCGGGGAGCTGTTTTTT. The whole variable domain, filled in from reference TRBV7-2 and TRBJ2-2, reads GAGVSQSPSNKVTEKGKDVELRCDPISGHTALYWYRQSLGQGLEFLIYFQGNSAPDKSGLPSDRFSAERTGGSVSTLTIQRTQQEDSAVYLCASSPRLNTGELFFGEGSRLTVL.

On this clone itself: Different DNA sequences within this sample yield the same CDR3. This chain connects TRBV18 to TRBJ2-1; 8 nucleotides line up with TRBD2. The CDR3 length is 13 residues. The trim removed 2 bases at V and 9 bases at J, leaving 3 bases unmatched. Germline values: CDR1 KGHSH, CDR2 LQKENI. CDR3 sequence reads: CASSPGLAGEQFF. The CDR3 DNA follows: TGTGCCAGCTCACCAGGACTAGCCGGTGAGCAGTTCTTC.

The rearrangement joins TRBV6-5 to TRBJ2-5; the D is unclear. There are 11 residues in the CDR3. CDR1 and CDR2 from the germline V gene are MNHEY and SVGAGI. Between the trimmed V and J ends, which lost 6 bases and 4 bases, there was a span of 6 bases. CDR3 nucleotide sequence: TGTGCCAGCAGCCACGTAGAGACCCAGTACTTC. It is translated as CASSHVETQYF.

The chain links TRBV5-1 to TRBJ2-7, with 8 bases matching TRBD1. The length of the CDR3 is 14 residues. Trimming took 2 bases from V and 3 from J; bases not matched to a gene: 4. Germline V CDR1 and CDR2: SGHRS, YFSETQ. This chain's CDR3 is CASSFPGGYYEQYF. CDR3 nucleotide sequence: TGCGCCAGCAGCTTCCCAGGGGGCTACTACGAGCAGTACTTC.

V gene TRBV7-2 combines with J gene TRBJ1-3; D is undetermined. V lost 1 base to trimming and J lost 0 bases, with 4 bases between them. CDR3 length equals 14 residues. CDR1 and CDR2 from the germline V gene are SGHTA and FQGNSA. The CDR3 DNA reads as TGTGCCAGCAGCTTAGAGATCTCTGGAAACACCATATATTTT. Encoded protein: CASSLEISGNTIYF.

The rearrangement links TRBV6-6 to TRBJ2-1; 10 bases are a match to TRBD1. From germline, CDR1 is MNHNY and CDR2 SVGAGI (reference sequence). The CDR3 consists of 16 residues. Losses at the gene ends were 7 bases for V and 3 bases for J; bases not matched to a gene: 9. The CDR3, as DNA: TGTGCCAGCACCCCAAAGGGACAGGGGTTCTACAATGAGCAGTTCTTC. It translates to CASTPKGQGFYNEQFF.

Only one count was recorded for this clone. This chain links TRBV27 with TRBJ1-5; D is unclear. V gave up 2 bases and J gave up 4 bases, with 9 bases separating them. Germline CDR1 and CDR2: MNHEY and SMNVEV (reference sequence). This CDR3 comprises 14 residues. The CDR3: CASSLHRQNQPQHF. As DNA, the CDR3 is TGTGCCAGCAGTTTACACCGTCAGAATCAGCCCCAGCATTTT.

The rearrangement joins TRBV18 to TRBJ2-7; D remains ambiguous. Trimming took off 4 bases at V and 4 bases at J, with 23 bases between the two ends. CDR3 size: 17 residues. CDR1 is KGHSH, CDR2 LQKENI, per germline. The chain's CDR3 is CASSLSTTTSGVYEQYF. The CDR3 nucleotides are TGTGCCAGCTCACTATCTACTACCACAAGTGGGGTTTACGAGCAGTACTTC.

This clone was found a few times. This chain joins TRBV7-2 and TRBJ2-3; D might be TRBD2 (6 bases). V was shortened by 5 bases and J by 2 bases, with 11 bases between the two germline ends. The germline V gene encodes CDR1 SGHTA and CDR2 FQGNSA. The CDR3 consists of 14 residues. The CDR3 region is CASSPSGLTDTQYF. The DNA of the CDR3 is TGTGCCAGCAGCCCCAGCGGGCTCACAGATACGCAGTATTTT. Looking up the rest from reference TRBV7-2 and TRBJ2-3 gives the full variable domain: GAGVSQSPSNKVTEKGKDVELRCDPISGHTALYWYRQSLGQGLEFLIYFQGNSAPDKSGLPSDRFSAERTGGSVSTLTIQRTQQEDSAVYLCASSPSGLTDTQYFGPGTRLTVL.

CDR3 residues: CASSQESGGRSVQYF. DNA of the CDR3: TGCGCCAGCAGCCAAGAGTCAGGGGGCCGCAGTGTGCAGTACTTC. The J gene is TRBJ2-7, the V gene TRBV4-3, with 8 bases identical to TRBD1. V shed 0 bases and J 9 bases; nucleotides not matched to a gene: 10. CDR3 length equals 15 residues. Germline CDR1 and CDR2: LGHNA and YSLEER.

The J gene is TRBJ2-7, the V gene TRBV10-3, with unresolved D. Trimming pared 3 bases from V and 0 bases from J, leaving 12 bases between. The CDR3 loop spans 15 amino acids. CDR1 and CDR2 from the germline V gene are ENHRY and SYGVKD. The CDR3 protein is CAISDDSRSSYEQYF. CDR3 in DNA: TGTGCCATCAGTGACGACTCTAGGAGCTCCTACGAGCAGTACTTC.

The CDR3 is CASSLWGAPGNTIYF. For the CDR3, the DNA is TGTGCCAGCAGTTTGTGGGGGGCTCCTGGAAACACCATATATTTT. This rearrangement joins TRBV28 to TRBJ1-3; maybe TRBD1 (6 bases). V was clipped by 3 bases and J by 2 bases, with 11 bases between them. Looked up from germline, CDR1 is MDHEN and CDR2 is SYDVKM. The CDR3 runs to 15 residues.

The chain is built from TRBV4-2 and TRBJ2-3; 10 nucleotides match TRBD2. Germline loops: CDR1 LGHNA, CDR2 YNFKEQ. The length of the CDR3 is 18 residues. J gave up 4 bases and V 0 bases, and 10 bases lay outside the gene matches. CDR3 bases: TGTGCCAGCAGCCAAGAGGCCTTAACCGGGACTAGCGCAGATACGCAGTATTTT. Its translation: CASSQEALTGTSADTQYF.